This T cell receptor (beta chain) was obtained from a study of blood T cell repertoires in COVID-19. On the study more broadly: Samples of COVID-19 (acute and convalescent) were obtained from the United States, Italy and Spain. From T cells, B-cell-depleted T cells, or PBMCs came the material, which was cDNA or gDNA.

Original processing notes: Amplification of reference gene primers provided the estimated nucleated cell counts. The method was immunoSEQ multiplex PCR; TCRdb's version includes in-frame clones alone and lacks a portion of them. V and J calls and clone size are given by that table; D and trimming were obtained from the DNA. The table records over 150,000 clones, approximately 86% of them present only once. The CDR3 has 15 amino acids. The V and J ends lost 4 bases and 10 bases, in that order; junction bases with no gene match: 12. The germline V gene has CDR1 SGHRS and CDR2 YFSETQ. Sequenced sample: peripheral blood. The chain links TRBV5-1 to TRBJ2-1, with TRBD1 identical over 9 bases. The TCR originated in an elderly woman with active or convalescent COVID-19. DNA for the CDR3: TGCGCCAGCAGCGACCCGGGACAGGGTACGGTAGAGCAGTTCTTC. Its translation: CASSDPGQGTVEQFF.